The present T cell receptor beta chain was sequenced within a study of post-analysis software for immune sequencing data. General study findings and limits: Four or five TRBV segments, including TRBV5-6, TRBV5-1 and TRBV20-1, were more frequent in patients than controls.

Trimming took off 3 bases at V and 2 bases at J, with 14 bases between the two ends. Germline V gene data show CDR1 as MNHNY and CDR2 as SVGAGI (reference sequence). CDR3 length equals 15 residues. A remark on this clonotype: Its target is unknown.

Built from TCR beta cDNA, the libraries had unique molecular identifiers in them. TCRdb reanalysed the PCR reads using MiXCR and keeps one entry per CDR3 protein. The table lists about 430,000 distinct CDR3 sequences, approximately 38% of them singletons, with less than 10% in the top ten. The receptor's source is a girl aged 2 to 9 with multiple sclerosis. Sample: blood. The J gene is TRBJ2-7, the V gene TRBV6-6; D could derive from TRBD1 or TRBD2 (5 bases each). CDR3 amino acids: CASSYGGGTAYEQYF. For the CDR3, the DNA is TGTGCCAGCAGTTATGGGGGTGGGACGGCCTACGAGCAGTACTTC.